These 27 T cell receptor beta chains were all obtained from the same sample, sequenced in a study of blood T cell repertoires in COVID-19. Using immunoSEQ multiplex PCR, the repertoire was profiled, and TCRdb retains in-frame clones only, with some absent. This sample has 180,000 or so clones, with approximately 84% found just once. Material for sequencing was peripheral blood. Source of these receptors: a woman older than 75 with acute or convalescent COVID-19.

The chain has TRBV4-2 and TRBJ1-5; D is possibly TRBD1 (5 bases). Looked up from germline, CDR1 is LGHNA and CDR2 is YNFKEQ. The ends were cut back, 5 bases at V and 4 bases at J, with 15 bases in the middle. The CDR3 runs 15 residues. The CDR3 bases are TGTGCCAGCAGCTCACCGGGACTCCCGAATCAGCCCCAGCATTTT. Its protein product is CASSSPGLPNQPQHF.

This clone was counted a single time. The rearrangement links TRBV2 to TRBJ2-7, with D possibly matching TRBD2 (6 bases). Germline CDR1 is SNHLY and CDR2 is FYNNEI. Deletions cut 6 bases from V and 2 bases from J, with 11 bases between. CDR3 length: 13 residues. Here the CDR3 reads CASRLAVTYEQYF. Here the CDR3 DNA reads TGTGCCAGCAGATTAGCGGTAACCTACGAGCAGTACTTC.

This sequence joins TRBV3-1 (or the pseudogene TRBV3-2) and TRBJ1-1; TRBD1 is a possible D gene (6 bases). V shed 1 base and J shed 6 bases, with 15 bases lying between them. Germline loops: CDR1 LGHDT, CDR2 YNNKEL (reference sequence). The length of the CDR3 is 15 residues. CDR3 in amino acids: CASSQGSRGRAEAFF. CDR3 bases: TGTGCCAGCAGCCAAGGTTCCAGGGGTAGGGCTGAAGCTTTCTTT.

The CDR3 loop reads CASSSRGSPSYNEQFF. The DNA of the CDR3 is TGTGCCAGCAGTTCCAGGGGTAGCCCCTCTTACAATGAGCAGTTCTTC. This sequence joins TRBV28 and TRBJ2-1; TRBD1 is a possible D gene (6 bases). V dropped 4 bases and J dropped 4 bases, with 17 bases sitting between them. CDR3 length: 16 residues. Germline CDR1 reads MDHEN; CDR2 reads SYDVKM. Combining the CDR3 with reference TRBV28 and TRBJ2-1 gives the whole variable domain DVKVTQSSRYLVKRTGEKVFLECVQDMDHENMFWYRQDPGLGLRLIYFSYDVKMKEKGDIPEGYSVSREKKERFSLILESASTNQTSMYLCASSSRGSPSYNEQFFGPGTRLTVL.

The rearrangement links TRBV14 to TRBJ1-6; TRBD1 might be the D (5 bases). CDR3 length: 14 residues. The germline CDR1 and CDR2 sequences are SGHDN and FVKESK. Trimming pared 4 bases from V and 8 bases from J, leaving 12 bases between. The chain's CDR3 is CASSLPGEDSPLHF. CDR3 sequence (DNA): TGTGCCAGCAGCCTCCCGGGGGAGGATTCACCCCTCCACTTT. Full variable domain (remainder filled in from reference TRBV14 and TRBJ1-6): EAGVTQFPSHSVIEKGQTVTLRCDPISGHDNLYWYRRVMGKEIKFLLHFVKESKQDESGMPNNRFLAERTGGTYSTLKVQPAELEDSGVYFCASSLPGEDSPLHFGNGTRLTVT.

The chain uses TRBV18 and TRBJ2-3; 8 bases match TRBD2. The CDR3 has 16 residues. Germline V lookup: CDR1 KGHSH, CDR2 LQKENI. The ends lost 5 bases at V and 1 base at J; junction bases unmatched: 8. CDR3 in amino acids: CASSSERELGTDTQYF. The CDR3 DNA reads TGTGCCAGCTCAAGCGAGCGGGAGTTAGGCACAGATACGCAGTATTTT.

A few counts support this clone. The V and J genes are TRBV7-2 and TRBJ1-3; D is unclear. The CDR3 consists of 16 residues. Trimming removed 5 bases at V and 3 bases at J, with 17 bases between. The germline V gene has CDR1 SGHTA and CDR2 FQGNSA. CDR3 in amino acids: CASSLGRRGSGNTIYF. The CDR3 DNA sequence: TGTGCCAGCAGCCTAGGACGCCGAGGTAGTGGAAACACCATATATTTT.

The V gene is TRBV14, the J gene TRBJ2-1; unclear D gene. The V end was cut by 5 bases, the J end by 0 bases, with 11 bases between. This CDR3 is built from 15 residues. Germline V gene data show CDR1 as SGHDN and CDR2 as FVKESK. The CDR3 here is CASSSSPLSYNEQFF. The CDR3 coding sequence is TGTGCCAGCAGCTCCAGTCCCCTCTCCTACAATGAGCAGTTCTTC.

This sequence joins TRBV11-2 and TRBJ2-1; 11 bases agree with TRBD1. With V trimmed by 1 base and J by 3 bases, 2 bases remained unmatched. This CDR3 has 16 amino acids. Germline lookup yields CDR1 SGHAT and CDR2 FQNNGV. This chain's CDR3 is CASSLGGTGGYNEQFF. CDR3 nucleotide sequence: TGTGCCAGCAGCTTAGGTGGGACAGGGGGCTACAATGAGCAGTTCTTC.

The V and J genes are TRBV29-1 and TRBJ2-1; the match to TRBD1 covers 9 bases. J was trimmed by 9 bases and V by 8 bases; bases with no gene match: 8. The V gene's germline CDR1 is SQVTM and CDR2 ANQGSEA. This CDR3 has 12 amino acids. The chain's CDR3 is CSSEQGASEQFF. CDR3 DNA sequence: TGCAGCTCTGAACAGGGGGCGAGTGAGCAGTTCTTC.

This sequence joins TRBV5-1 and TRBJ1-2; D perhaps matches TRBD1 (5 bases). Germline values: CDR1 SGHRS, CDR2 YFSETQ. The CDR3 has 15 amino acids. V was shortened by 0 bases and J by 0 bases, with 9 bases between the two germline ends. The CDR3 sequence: CASSLEGRANYGYTF. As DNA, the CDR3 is TGCGCCAGCAGCTTGGAAGGCAGGGCTAACTATGGCTACACCTTC.

Here the CDR3 reads CATSDPTSGSNEQYF. CDR3 sequence (DNA): TGTGCCACCAGTGACCCGACTAGCGGGAGTAACGAGCAGTACTTC. The V and J genes are TRBV24-1 and TRBJ2-7; 12 nucleotides align to TRBD2. Germline CDR1 reads KGHDR; CDR2 reads SFDVKD. The CDR3 loop spans 15 amino acids. V shed 4 bases and J 5 bases; nucleotides not matched to a gene: 5.

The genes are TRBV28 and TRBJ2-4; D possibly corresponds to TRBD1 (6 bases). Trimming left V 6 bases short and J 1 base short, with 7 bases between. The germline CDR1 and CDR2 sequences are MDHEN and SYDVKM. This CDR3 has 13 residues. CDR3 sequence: CASRRGAKNIQYF. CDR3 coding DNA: TGTGCCAGCAGGAGGGGGGCCAAAAACATTCAGTACTTC.

The CDR3: CASSFSMTGGFYNSPLHF. The DNA of the CDR3 is TGTGCCAGCAGTTTTTCGATGACAGGGGGATTCTATAATTCACCCCTCCACTTT. The chain recombines TRBV27 with TRBJ1-6, with TRBD1 matching 9 bases. The V and J ends lost 3 bases and 3 bases, in that order; junction bases with no gene match: 9. The germline gives CDR1 MNHEY, CDR2 SMNVEV (reference sequence). The CDR3 has 18 residues.

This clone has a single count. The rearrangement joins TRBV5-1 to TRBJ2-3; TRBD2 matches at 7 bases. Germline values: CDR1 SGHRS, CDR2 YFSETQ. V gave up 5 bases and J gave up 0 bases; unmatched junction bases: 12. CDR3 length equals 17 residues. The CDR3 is CASSRRASGTSTDTQYF. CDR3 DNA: TGCGCCAGCAGTCGGAGGGCTAGCGGTACTAGCACAGATACGCAGTATTTT.

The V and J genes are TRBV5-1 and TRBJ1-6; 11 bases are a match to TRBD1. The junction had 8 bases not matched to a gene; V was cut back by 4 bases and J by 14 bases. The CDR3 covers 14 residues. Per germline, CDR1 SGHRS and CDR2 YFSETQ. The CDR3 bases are TGCGCCAGCAGCCCCGGGACAGGGGGGTTCACCCTCCACTTT. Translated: CASSPGTGGFTLHF.

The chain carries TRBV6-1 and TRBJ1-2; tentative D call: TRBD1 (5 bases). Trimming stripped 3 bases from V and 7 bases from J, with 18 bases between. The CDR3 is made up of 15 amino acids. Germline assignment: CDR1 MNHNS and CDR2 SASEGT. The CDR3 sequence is CASSDGRVLKLGYTF. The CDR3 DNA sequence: TGTGCCAGCAGTGACGGCAGGGTGTTAAAACTTGGCTACACCTTC.

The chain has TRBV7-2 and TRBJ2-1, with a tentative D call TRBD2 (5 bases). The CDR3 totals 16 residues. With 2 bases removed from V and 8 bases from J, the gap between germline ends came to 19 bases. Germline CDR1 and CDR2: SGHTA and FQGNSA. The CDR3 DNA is TGTGCCAGCAGCTTATTAGCCCTACTACTAGTGGATGAGCAGTTCTTC. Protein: CASSLLALLLVDEQFF.

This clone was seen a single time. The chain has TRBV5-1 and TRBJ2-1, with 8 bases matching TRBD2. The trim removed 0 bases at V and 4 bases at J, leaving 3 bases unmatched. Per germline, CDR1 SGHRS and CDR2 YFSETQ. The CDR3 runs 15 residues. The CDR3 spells CASSLDTSGYNEQFF. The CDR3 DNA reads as TGCGCCAGCAGCTTGGATACTAGCGGTTACAATGAGCAGTTCTTC.

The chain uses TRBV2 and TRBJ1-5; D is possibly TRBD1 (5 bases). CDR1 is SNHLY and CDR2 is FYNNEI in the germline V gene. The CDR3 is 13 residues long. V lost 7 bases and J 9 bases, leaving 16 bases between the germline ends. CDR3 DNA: TGTGCCAGCACGGGAGGGGTCCTTCGGCCCCAGCATTTT. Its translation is CASTGGVLRPQHF.

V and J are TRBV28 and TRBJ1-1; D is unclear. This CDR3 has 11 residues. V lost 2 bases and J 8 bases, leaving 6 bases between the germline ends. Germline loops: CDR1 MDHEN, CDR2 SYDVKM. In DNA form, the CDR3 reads TGTGCCAGCAGTTTAACAAGAGAAGCTTTCTTT. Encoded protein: CASSLTREAFF. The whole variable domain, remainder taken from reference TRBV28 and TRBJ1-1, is DVKVTQSSRYLVKRTGEKVFLECVQDMDHENMFWYRQDPGLGLRLIYFSYDVKMKEKGDIPEGYSVSREKKERFSLILESASTNQTSMYLCASSLTREAFFGQGTRLTVV.

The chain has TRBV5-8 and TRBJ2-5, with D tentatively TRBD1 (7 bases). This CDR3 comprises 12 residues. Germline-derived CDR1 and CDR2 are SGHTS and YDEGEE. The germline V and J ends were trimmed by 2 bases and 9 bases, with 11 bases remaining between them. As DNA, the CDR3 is TGTGCCAGCAGCTTCCAGGGGGAGGCCCAGTACTTC. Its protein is CASSFQGEAQYF. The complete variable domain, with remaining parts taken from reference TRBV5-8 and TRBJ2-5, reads EAGVTQSPTHLIKTRGQQATLRCSPISGHTSVYWYQQALGLGLQFLLWYDEGEERNRGNFPPRFSGRQFPNYSSELNVNALELEDSALYLCASSFQGEAQYFGPGTRLLVL.

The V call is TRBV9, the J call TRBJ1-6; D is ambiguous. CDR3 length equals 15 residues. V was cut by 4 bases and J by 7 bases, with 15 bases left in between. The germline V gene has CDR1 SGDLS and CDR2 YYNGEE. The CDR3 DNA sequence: TGTGCCAGCAGCTACCTGGCTGGTTCAAATTCACCCCTCCACTTT. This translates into CASSYLAGSNSPLHF.

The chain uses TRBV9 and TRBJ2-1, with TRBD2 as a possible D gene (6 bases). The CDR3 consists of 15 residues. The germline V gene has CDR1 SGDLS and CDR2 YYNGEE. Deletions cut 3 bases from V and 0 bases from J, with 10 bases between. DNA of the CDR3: TGTGCCAGCAGCGAGCGGGTAAGCTCCTACAATGAGCAGTTCTTC. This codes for CASSERVSSYNEQFF.

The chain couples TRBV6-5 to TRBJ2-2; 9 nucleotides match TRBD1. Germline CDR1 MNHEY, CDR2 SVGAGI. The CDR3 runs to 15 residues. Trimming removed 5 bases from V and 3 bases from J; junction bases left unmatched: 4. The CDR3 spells CASSPRTGDTGELFF. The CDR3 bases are TGTGCCAGCAGTCCAAGGACAGGGGACACCGGGGAGCTGTTTTTT.

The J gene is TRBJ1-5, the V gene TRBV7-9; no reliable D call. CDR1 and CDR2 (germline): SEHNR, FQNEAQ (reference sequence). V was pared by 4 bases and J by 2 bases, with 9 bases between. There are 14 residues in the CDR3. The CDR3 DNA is TGTGCCAGCAGCTGGGCAACGGGCAATCAGCCCCAGCATTTT. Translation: CASSWATGNQPQHF.

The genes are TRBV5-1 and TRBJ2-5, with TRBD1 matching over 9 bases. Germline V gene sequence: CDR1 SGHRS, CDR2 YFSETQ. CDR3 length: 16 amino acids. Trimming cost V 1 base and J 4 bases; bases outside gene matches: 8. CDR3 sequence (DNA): TGCGCCAGCAGCTTGTTTGGGACAGGGCAGGTAGAGACCCAGTACTTC. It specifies CASSLFGTGQVETQYF.